The next 29 T cell receptor beta chains were all read from a single sample in a study of early stage breast cancer tumors (dated 2017 in TCRdb). Receptors were amplified or captured by the immunoSEQ multiplex PCR assay. In TCRdb, the immuneACCESS table is reduced to in-frame sequences with V and J assigned. These tables do not hold every clone; where another copy was compared, an unresolved V gene accounts for under half, and the others remain unexplained. The sample includes over 45,000 clones, with 65% to 90% observed a single time. 1.1% to 1.5% of the sample rests with the top ten. The sample was blood. The source is a person aged 50-59 years with breast cancer.

The sample holds one count of this clone. The chain carries TRBV5-6 and TRBJ2-1; 7 bases align to TRBD2. The V segment lost 4 bases and the J segment 7 bases; nucleotides outside the gene matches: 11. Germline-derived CDR1 and CDR2 are SGHDT and YYEEEE. The length of the CDR3 is 15 residues. The CDR3 here is CASSPLGGPGNEQFF. CDR3 sequence (DNA): TGTGCCAGCAGCCCCTTGGGAGGGCCAGGGAATGAGCAGTTCTTC.

The V and J genes are TRBV18 and TRBJ2-3; TRBD2 agrees at 8 bases. The CDR3 has 16 amino acids. V lost 3 bases and J lost 4; bases outside the gene matches: 9. The germline gives CDR1 KGHSH, CDR2 LQKENI. The CDR3 DNA is TGTGCCAGCTCACCTCGTCCCAGCGGGAGTGCAGATACGCAGTATTTT. This gives the protein CASSPRPSGSADTQYF.

This clone was recorded a few times. V is TRBV10-3 and J is TRBJ1-5, with TRBD1 as a possible D gene (6 bases). There are 14 residues in the CDR3. Germline lookup yields CDR1 ENHRY and CDR2 SYGVKD. The V and J ends lost 6 bases and 3 bases respectively, with 12 bases between them. Written as DNA, the CDR3 is TGTGCCATCAGCAAACAGGGCGACAATCAGCCCCAGCATTTT. Amino acid sequence: CAISKQGDNQPQHF.

V is TRBV2 and J is TRBJ2-7; D is unclear. Trimming left V 9 bases short and J 1 base short, with 22 bases between. This CDR3 comprises 16 residues. The germline V gene has CDR1 SNHLY and CDR2 FYNNEI. The CDR3 coding sequence is TGTGCCAGGGGCCCTGGATACGGCAGAGCTTCCTACGAGCAGTACTTC. It yields the protein CARGPGYGRASYEQYF.

This rearrangement joins TRBV6-4 to TRBJ1-3, with TRBD1 as a possible D gene (6 bases). Germline V gene data show CDR1 as MRHNA and CDR2 as SNTAGT. V shed 6 bases and J shed 4 bases, with 22 bases lying between them. The CDR3 extends over 17 amino acids. The CDR3 DNA follows: TGTGCCAGCAGAGGGAAAGGGACCAGGGGAGACGGAAACACCATATATTTT. This encodes CASRGKGTRGDGNTIYF.

This clone occurred a few times. This chain joins TRBV4-3 and TRBJ2-7; perhaps TRBD2 as D (5 bases). Per the germline V gene, CDR1 is LGHNA and CDR2 is YSLEER. V lost 1 base and J lost 7, with 8 bases in between. The CDR3 is made up of 12 amino acids. The CDR3 protein is CASSQGSGEQYF. The CDR3 nucleotides read TGCGCCAGCAGCCAAGGGTCGGGGGAGCAGTACTTC.

The V gene is TRBV5-1, the J gene TRBJ2-1, with unresolved D. The CDR3 is 14 residues long. The V gene's germline CDR1 is SGHRS and CDR2 YFSETQ. V was clipped by 4 bases and J by 1 base, with 9 bases between them. The DNA of the CDR3 is TGCGCCAGCAGCAATCCGGAGTCCTACAATGAGCAGTTCTTC. Its protein is CASSNPESYNEQFF.

The chain joins TRBV6-5 to TRBJ2-7; D is perhaps TRBD1 (7 bases). V lost 2 bases and J lost 6, with 14 bases in between. Germline CDR1 and CDR2: MNHEY and SVGAGI. This CDR3 has 14 amino acids. As DNA, the CDR3 is TGTGCCAGCAGTTACGAGGCAGGGGGGCGCGAGCAGTACTTC. Residues: CASSYEAGGREQYF.

This clone was seen a single time. The CDR3 DNA sequence: TGTGCCAGCAGCCTAGTGGACGGAAACACCATATATTTT. Translated: CASSLVDGNTIYF. The gene calls are TRBV11-1 and TRBJ1-3; the D is unclear. The germline V gene encodes CDR1 SGHAT and CDR2 FQDESV (reference sequence). The V end lost 5 bases, the J end lost 4 bases, and 9 bases lay between the germline ends. The CDR3 covers 13 residues.

The V and J genes are TRBV7-9 and TRBJ2-5; a weak D match, TRBD1 (5 bases). The CDR3 loop spans 13 amino acids. With 3 bases removed from V and 5 bases from J, the gap between germline ends came to 10 bases. Germline V CDR1 and CDR2: SEHNR, FQNEAQ (reference sequence). The CDR3 nucleotides are TGTGCCAGCAGCTTGAGGCAGGGTGAGACCCAGTACTTC. This sequence encodes CASSLRQGETQYF.

This clone has just one count. The chain carries TRBV30 and TRBJ1-5, with 7 nucleotides matching TRBD1. The ends lost 2 bases at V and 1 base at J; junction bases unmatched: 5. CDR1 is GTSNPN and CDR2 is SVGIG in the germline V gene (reference sequence). This CDR3 has 15 residues. CDR3 protein: CAWSRRDRSNQPQHF. The CDR3 nucleotides read TGTGCCTGGAGTCGCCGGGACAGAAGCAATCAGCCCCAGCATTTT.

The chain links TRBV28 to TRBJ2-1; unclear D gene. V lost 1 base to trimming and J lost 4 bases, with 2 bases between them. CDR3 length equals 12 residues. Looked up from germline, CDR1 is MDHEN and CDR2 is SYDVKM. CDR3 in DNA: TGTGCCAGCAGTTTATCGTACAATGAGCAGTTCTTC. This codes for CASSLSYNEQFF.

This clone was counted between two and nine times. The chain links TRBV19 to TRBJ1-5; tentatively, D is TRBD1 (5 bases). Germline CDR1 reads LNHDA; CDR2 reads SQIVND (reference sequence). This CDR3 has 16 amino acids. V was shortened by 0 bases and J by 3 bases, with 12 bases between the two germline ends. This CDR3 reads CASSIDSRAYNQPQHF. CDR3 DNA: TGTGCCAGTAGTATAGATAGCAGGGCTTACAATCAGCCCCAGCATTTT.

The chain joins TRBV23-1 to TRBJ1-2; the match to TRBD1 covers 9 bases. TRBV23-1 carries the ORF label, with uncertain function. The CDR3 contains 18 residues. V gave up 2 bases and J gave up 0 bases; unmatched junction bases: 10. The chain's CDR3 is CASSQLRQGVISNYGYTF. CDR3 bases: TGCGCCAGCAGTCAACTCAGACAGGGGGTAATCTCTAACTATGGCTACACCTTC.

J is TRBJ2-3 and V is TRBV7-2; D possibly corresponds to TRBD2 (6 bases). Trimming removed 2 bases at V and 0 bases at J, with 18 bases between. The CDR3 sequence is 18 residues long. Germline CDR1 and CDR2: SGHTA and FQGNSA. The CDR3 region has the DNA TGTGCCAGCAGCTTAATCGGCCCGGGACTCCTGAGCACAGATACGCAGTATTTT. Its protein product is CASSLIGPGLLSTDTQYF.

This clone was picked up a small number of times. The rearrangement joins TRBV18 to TRBJ2-3; perhaps TRBD2 as D (5 bases). Trimming took 3 bases from V and 2 from J, leaving 9 bases between them. The germline V gene has CDR1 KGHSH and CDR2 LQKENI. This CDR3 contains 14 residues. The CDR3 sequence is CASSPPGNTDTQYF. CDR3 nucleotides: TGTGCCAGCTCACCGCCCGGGAACACAGATACGCAGTATTTT. Full variable domain (rest looked up from reference TRBV18 and TRBJ2-3): NAGVMQNPRHLVRRRGQEARLRCSPMKGHSHVYWYRQLPEEGLKFMVYLQKENIIDESGMPKERFSAEFPKEGPSILRIQQVVRGDSAAYFCASSPPGNTDTQYFGPGTRLTVL.

The V gene is TRBV13, the J gene TRBJ1-5; TRBD1 is a possible D gene (6 bases). Germline CDR1 is PRHDT and CDR2 is FYEKMQ (reference sequence). Trimming stripped 6 bases from V and 5 bases from J, with 11 bases between. The CDR3 consists of 13 residues. The CDR3 nucleotides read TGTGCCAGCAGTCGGGGGGGGCATCAGCCCCAGCATTTT. Its translation is CASSRGGHQPQHF.

CDR3 sequence reads: CASSLSRYNEQFF. The DNA for the CDR3 is TGTGCCAGCAGTTTGTCTAGGTACAATGAGCAGTTCTTC. This rearrangement joins TRBV27 to TRBJ2-1; no clear D gene. The CDR3 runs 13 residues. Germline lookup yields CDR1 MNHEY and CDR2 SMNVEV (reference sequence). V was shortened by 3 bases and J by 4 bases, with 7 bases between the two germline ends.

This sequence joins TRBV18 and TRBJ2-7, with no clear D. The CDR3 totals 11 residues. Germline loops: CDR1 KGHSH, CDR2 LQKENI. Trimming pared 5 bases from V and 4 bases from J, leaving 6 bases between. CDR3 bases: TGTGCCAGCTCAAACGAGTACGAGCAGTACTTC. It specifies CASSNEYEQYF.

The chain combines TRBV7-9 with TRBJ2-6, with 7 bases aligning to TRBD1. The V segment lost 5 bases and the J segment 1 base; nucleotides outside the gene matches: 5. From germline, CDR1 is SEHNR and CDR2 FQNEAQ (reference sequence). This CDR3 comprises 16 residues. The CDR3 is CASSQTGISGANVLTF. The CDR3 nucleotides read TGTGCCAGCAGCCAGACAGGGATTTCTGGGGCCAACGTCCTGACTTTC. Using reference TRBV7-9 and TRBJ2-6 for the parts outside the CDR3, the full variable domain is DTGVSQNPRHKITKRGQNVTFRCDPISEHNRLYWYRQTLGQGPEFLTYFQNEAQLEKSRLLSDRFSAERPKGSFSTLEIQRTEQGDSAMYLCASSQTGISGANVLTFGAGSRLTVL.

This clone was observed a handful of times. The V call is TRBV5-1, the J call TRBJ2-7, with D possibly matching TRBD1 (6 bases). V was cut by 3 bases and J by 0 bases, with 13 bases left in between. The CDR3 runs 15 residues. CDR1 and CDR2 from the germline V gene are SGHRS and YFSETQ. The CDR3 DNA follows: TGCGCCAGCAGCTCTACCCGGACAGCCTCCTACGAGCAGTACTTC. Amino acids: CASSSTRTASYEQYF.

This sequence joins TRBV7-9 and TRBJ2-3; 14 bases align to TRBD2. This CDR3 is built from 16 residues. Germline V CDR1 and CDR2: SEHNR, FQNEAQ (reference sequence). The trim removed 4 bases at V and 3 bases at J, leaving 3 bases unmatched. The CDR3 DNA follows: TGTGCCAGCAGCTCCTGGACTAGCGGGAGGACAGATACGCAGTATTTT. This translates into CASSSWTSGRTDTQYF. Supplemented by reference TRBV7-9 and TRBJ2-3, the full variable domain reads DTGVSQNPRHKITKRGQNVTFRCDPISEHNRLYWYRQTLGQGPEFLTYFQNEAQLEKSRLLSDRFSAERPKGSFSTLEIQRTEQGDSAMYLCASSSWTSGRTDTQYFGPGTRLTVL.

The chain has TRBV10-3 and TRBJ2-7; D gene unclear. Trimming removed 6 bases from V and 5 bases from J, with 11 bases in between. The CDR3 extends over 12 amino acids. Germline CDR1 is ENHRY and CDR2 is SYGVKD. Here the CDR3 reads CAISGLHNEQYF. DNA of the CDR3: TGTGCCATCAGCGGGCTTCACAACGAGCAGTACTTC.

CDR3 coding DNA: TGTGCCAGCAGATCAGCGGGAGCCCCAGATACGCAGTATTTT. It codes for CASRSAGAPDTQYF. This chain joins TRBV2 and TRBJ2-3, with 8 bases identical to TRBD2. The CDR3 runs 14 residues. Germline CDR1 and CDR2: SNHLY and FYNNEI. Unmatched junction bases numbered 6, after V lost 6 bases and J lost 4 bases.

The V call is TRBV11-2, the J call TRBJ2-7; D remains unclear. Germline values: CDR1 SGHAT, CDR2 FQNNGV. The CDR3 contains 13 residues. V shed 2 bases and J shed 2 bases, with 7 bases lying between them. The CDR3 sequence: CASSLIRTYEQYF. The CDR3 DNA sequence: TGTGCCAGCAGCTTAATCAGAACCTACGAGCAGTACTTC.

The chain recombines TRBV5-6 with TRBJ2-1; 8 nucleotides agree with TRBD2. The V segment lost 0 bases and the J segment 9 bases; nucleotides outside the gene matches: 14. The germline V gene encodes CDR1 SGHDT and CDR2 YYEEEE. This CDR3 comprises 17 residues. In DNA form, the CDR3 reads TGTGCCAGCAGCTTGGGGATTCGGACTAGCCTAAGCGCTGAGCAGTTCTTC. This translates into CASSLGIRTSLSAEQFF.

The gene calls are TRBV2 and TRBJ1-5; TRBD1 matches 7 bases. The CDR3 consists of 14 residues. The trim removed 6 bases at V and 5 bases at J, leaving 7 bases unmatched. Germline CDR1 and CDR2: SNHLY and FYNNEI. This chain's CDR3 is CASRETGSYQPQHF. In nucleotides, the CDR3 is TGTGCCAGCAGAGAGACAGGGTCCTATCAGCCCCAGCATTTT. Full variable domain (remainder filled in from reference TRBV2 and TRBJ1-5): EPEVTQTPSHQVTQMGQEVILRCVPISNHLYFYWYRQILGQKVEFLVSFYNNEISEKSEIFDDQFSVERPDGSNFTLKIRSTKLEDSAMYFCASRETGSYQPQHFGDGTRLSIL.

This clone came up once. For the CDR3, the DNA is TGTGCCAGCAGTGAAGCCCTCGGGGGGGCCAACGTCCTGACTTTC. Encoded protein: CASSEALGGANVLTF. V usage is TRBV6-1 and J usage is TRBJ2-6; D unclear. Germline lookup yields CDR1 MNHNS and CDR2 SASEGT. This CDR3 is 15 amino acids long. The germline V and J ends were trimmed by 0 bases and 4 bases, with 7 bases remaining between them.

The chain joins TRBV7-9 to TRBJ1-3; D is uncertain. This CDR3 contains 10 residues. Looked up from germline, CDR1 is SEHNR and CDR2 is FQNEAQ (reference sequence). Trimming took 1 base from V and 10 from J, leaving 2 bases between them. Here the CDR3 reads CASSLETIYF. Here the CDR3 DNA reads TGTGCCAGCAGCTTAGAGACCATATATTTT.